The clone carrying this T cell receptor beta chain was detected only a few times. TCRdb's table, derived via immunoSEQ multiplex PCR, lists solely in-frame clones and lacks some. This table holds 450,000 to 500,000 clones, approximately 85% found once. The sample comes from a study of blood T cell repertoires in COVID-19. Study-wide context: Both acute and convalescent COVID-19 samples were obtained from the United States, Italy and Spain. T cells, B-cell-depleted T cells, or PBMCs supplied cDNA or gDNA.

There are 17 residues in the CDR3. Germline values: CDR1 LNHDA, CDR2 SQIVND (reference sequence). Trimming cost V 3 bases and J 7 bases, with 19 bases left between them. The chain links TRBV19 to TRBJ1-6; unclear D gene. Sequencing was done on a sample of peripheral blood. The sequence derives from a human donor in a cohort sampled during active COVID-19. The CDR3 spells CASSIALTARENSPLHF. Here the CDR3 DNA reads TGTGCCAGTAGTATCGCTCTCACCGCAAGAGAAAATTCACCCCTCCACTTT.